This is a list of T cell receptor beta chains from one sample in a study of PD-1 blockade in classical Hodgkin lymphoma. Some clones are missing from TCRdb's copy, which holds only in-frame ones; the method was immunoSEQ multiplex PCR. This table has approximately 20,000 clones, 70% to 75% appearing once. Material: peripheral blood mononuclear cells (PBMCs), obtained before the fourth cycle of nivolumab. These receptors came from a human donor with classical Hodgkin lymphoma. The CDR3 runs from the conserved cysteine through the conserved F or W. D genes are given only for firm matches. For some rows the clone size is stated as once, few or many, or as a class when expanded; others skip it.

clone size,V gene,J gene,D gene,CDR3 DNA,CDR3 protein
.,TRBV28,TRBJ2-3,.,TGTGCCAGCTCGAGACAGGACAGCACAGATACGCAGTATTTT,CASSRQDSTDTQYF
.,TRBV19,TRBJ2-7,TRBD1,TGTGCCAGTAGCAGGACAGGCGAATCCTACGAGCAGTACTTC,CASSRTGESYEQYF
.,TRBV29-1,TRBJ2-5,TRBD1,TGCAGCGTCTCGACAGGGTCGGAGACCCAGTACTTC,CSVSTGSETQYF
few,TRBV30,TRBJ2-2,.,TGTGCCTGGAGTGTCCCGAGAGAGAGGACTTTCACCGGGGAGCTGTTTTTT,CAWSVPRERTFTGELFF
.,TRBV5-6,TRBJ2-5,.,TGTGCCAGCAGCTCTTGGGTGGGGTATCGAGAGACCCAGTACTTC,CASSSWVGYRETQYF
.,TRBV27,TRBJ1-5,.,TGTGCCAGCAGCGCTGTCCCCGGGGGCAATCAGCCCCAGCATTTT,CASSAVPGGNQPQHF
.,TRBV5-6,TRBJ1-6,.,TGTGCCAGCAGCCCCAGATGGCGTAATAATTCACCCCTCCACTTT,CASSPRWRNNSPLHF
.,TRBV7-6,TRBJ2-7,.,TGTGCCAGCAGTGAGTGGGCAGGGTACTACGAGCAGTACTTC,CASSEWAGYYEQYF
.,TRBV6-6,TRBJ2-7,.,TGTGCCAGCAGTTACTCTGGGGGAGAGCAGTACTTC,CASSYSGGEQYF
once,TRBV7-9,TRBJ1-1,.,TGTGCCAGCAGCTTAGGGACACTTTTTGAAGCTTTCTTT,CASSLGTLFEAFF
.,TRBV29-1,TRBJ2-1,TRBD2,TGCAGCGCCAGGACTAGCGGGAGCAATGAGCAGTTCTTC,CSARTSGSNEQFF
.,TRBV2,TRBJ2-6,.,TGTGCCAGCAGATATCCTGGGGCCAACGTCCTGACTTTC,CASRYPGANVLTF
.,TRBV10-1,TRBJ2-1,TRBD2,TGCGCCAGCAGTGGGACTAGCGGGAGTTTATATGAGCAGTTCTTC,CASSGTSGSLYEQFF
.,TRBV28,TRBJ2-1,TRBD2,TGTGCCAGCAGTTTACCAGCCCCAACTCGACTAGCCCAGAAGTACAATGAGCAGTTCTTC,CASSLPAPTRLAQKYNEQFF
.,TRBV14,TRBJ1-3,.,TGTGCCAACAGCCAAGGTCGGGGGTTTGGAAACACCATATATTTT,CANSQGRGFGNTIYF
once,TRBV6-5,TRBJ1-1,.,TGTGCCAGCAGGCAACAGGGAGGAGGGACTGAAGCTTTCTTT,CASRQQGGGTEAFF
.,TRBV19,TRBJ1-1,TRBD1,TGTGCCAGTCCCGGACCAGGGGGCACTGAAGCTTTCTTT,CASPGPGGTEAFF
.,TRBV28,TRBJ2-7,.,TGTGCCAGCAAGATGGGGGGTACGGGGGAGCAGTACTTC,CASKMGGTGEQYF
few,TRBV6-5,TRBJ2-1,TRBD2,TGTGCCAGCAGTTATGCTAGCGGGACATACAATGAGCAGTTCTTC,CASSYASGTYNEQFF
.,TRBV2,TRBJ1-2,TRBD1,TGTGCCAGGAGGACAGGGGTCCGTTATGGCTACACCTTC,CARRTGVRYGYTF
.,TRBV29-1,TRBJ2-5,TRBD1,TGCAGCGTGGCCCGGGACAGCTTTGCGGAGACCCAGTACTTC,CSVARDSFAETQYF
.,TRBV10-3,TRBJ1-1,.,TGTGCCATCACGAAGGACCAGAACACTGAAGCTTTCTTT,CAITKDQNTEAFF
.,TRBV2,TRBJ1-1,.,TGTGCCAGCAGTGGACAGGCGGGCACTGAAGCTTTCTTT,CASSGQAGTEAFF
few,TRBV5-6,TRBJ2-1,.,TGTGCCAGCAGCTTGGTGGGGACGGACAATGAGCAGTTCTTC,CASSLVGTDNEQFF
.,TRBV19,TRBJ2-1,TRBD2,TGTGCCACGGGACTAGCGTCAGATGAGCAGTTCTTC,CATGLASDEQFF
.,TRBV7-8,TRBJ1-3,TRBD1,TGTGCCAGCAGCACACGACAGGGCGTCTCTGGAAACACCATATATTTT,CASSTRQGVSGNTIYF
.,TRBV5-1,TRBJ2-5,TRBD2,TGCGCCAGCAGCTTTATAAGCGGGAGTCTCGAGACCCAGTACTTC,CASSFISGSLETQYF
.,TRBV11-3,TRBJ2-1,TRBD2,TGTGCCAGCAGCTTAGGGGGGACTAGCGGGAGTTTCGGTGAGCAGTTCTTC,CASSLGGTSGSFGEQFF
.,TRBV10-2,TRBJ2-3,.,TGCGCCAGCATCCGGGGACAAGTAAGCACAGATACGCAGTATTTT,CASIRGQVSTDTQYF
.,TRBV29-1,TRBJ2-7,.,TGCAGCGCCTCCCGCCAGGGTCTCTACGAGCAGTACTTC,CSASRQGLYEQYF
.,TRBV7-9,TRBJ2-2,TRBD1,TGTGCCAGCAGCCCATCGACAGGGGCGAACACCGGGGAGCTGTTTTTT,CASSPSTGANTGELFF
.,TRBV15,TRBJ1-5,.,TGTGCCACCAGCAGAGATTGGGCAGCCCCTAGCAATCAGCCCCAGCATTTT,CATSRDWAAPSNQPQHF
.,TRBV5-1,TRBJ1-2,.,TGCGCCACCTCCGACGGAGGGGACTATGGCTACACCTTC,CATSDGGDYGYTF
.,TRBV5-1,TRBJ1-1,.,TGCGCCAGCAGCCCCGGGCAAATCAACACTGAAGCTTTCTTT,CASSPGQINTEAFF
.,TRBV10-1,TRBJ2-2,TRBD1,TGCGCCAGCAGTACAGGGGGCCGAGACACCGGGGAGCTGTTTTTT,CASSTGGRDTGELFF
.,TRBV18,TRBJ1-4,.,TGTGCCAGCTCATTAAACCGGGACAATAATGAAAAACTGTTTTTT,CASSLNRDNNEKLFF
.,TRBV5-1,TRBJ1-1,.,TGCGCCAGCAGCTTGGGCAGAGTGAACACTGAAGCTTTCTTT,CASSLGRVNTEAFF
.,TRBV19,TRBJ2-3,.,TGTGCCAGTAGATCAAATACTAGATTTGCCACACGGGATACGCAGTATTTT,CASRSNTRFATRDTQYF
.,TRBV19,TRBJ2-7,.,TGTGCCAGTAGTCCTAGCCCATCCTACGAGCAGTACTTC,CASSPSPSYEQYF
.,TRBV11-2,TRBJ2-5,TRBD2,TGTGCCAGCAGCTTAGAAGTTATAGGACTAGCGGGAGGGTGGGGAGAGACCCAGTACTTC,CASSLEVIGLAGGWGETQYF
.,TRBV6-4,TRBJ2-3,.,TGTGCCAGCGGGACAAATATAGGGGATACGCAGTATTTT,CASGTNIGDTQYF
few,TRBV5-6,TRBJ1-1,TRBD1,TGTGCCAGCAGCTGGACAGGGTCTCCTGAAGCTTTCTTT,CASSWTGSPEAFF
.,TRBV6-5,TRBJ1-5,.,TGTGCCAGCAGCTATCGTCTGGGCAATCAGCCCCAGCATTTT,CASSYRLGNQPQHF
.,TRBV5-1,TRBJ2-1,.,TGCGCCAGCAGCTCCTTGGCGGAAGCCGAGCAGTTCTTC,CASSSLAEAEQFF
.,TRBV7-6,TRBJ2-7,.,TGTGCCAGCAGCCTAGGAGCCGGGAGCCCCTACGAGCAGTACTTC,CASSLGAGSPYEQYF
medium-sized,TRBV6-5,TRBJ1-2,TRBD1,TGTGCCAGCACCTACGGGACAGCGGGGCACTATGGCTACACCTTC,CASTYGTAGHYGYTF
.,TRBV6-1,TRBJ1-4,.,TGTGCCAGCAGTGGACAGTATGAAAAACTGTTTTTT,CASSGQYEKLFF
.,TRBV19,TRBJ1-5,.,TGTGCCAGTAGTTGGGGATTCGAACAGCCCCAGCATTTT,CASSWGFEQPQHF
.,TRBV7-9,TRBJ2-7,.,TGTGCCAGCAGCTTCGGTATCTCCTACGAGCAGTACTTC,CASSFGISYEQYF
.,TRBV30,TRBJ2-1,.,TGTGCCTGGAGTTCACTAGCTGAGCAGTTCTTC,CAWSSLAEQFF
.,TRBV6-5,TRBJ1-4,TRBD1,TGTGCCAGCAGTACAGGACAGGGGCAGAATGAAAAACTGTTTTTT,CASSTGQGQNEKLFF
.,TRBV9,TRBJ1-5,.,TGTGCCAGCAGCGTAGGTGCAGACAATCAGCCCCAGCATTTT,CASSVGADNQPQHF
.,TRBV19,TRBJ2-7,.,TGTGCCAGTAGACCAGGCGTTTCTCCCTTTTACGAGCAGTACTTC,CASRPGVSPFYEQYF